Sequencing of this T cell receptor (beta chain) was carried out in a study of blood T cell repertoires in COVID-19. Some clones are missing from TCRdb's copy, which holds only in-frame ones; the method was immunoSEQ multiplex PCR. The sample consists of 97,000 or so clones, more than 85% of them appearing once. The CDR3 totals 12 residues. Germline CDR1 LNHNV, CDR2 YYDKDF (reference sequence). V lost 2 bases and J lost 10, with 11 bases in between. The TCR comes from a man aged 50 or older with active or convalescent COVID-19. J is TRBJ2-5 and V is TRBV15; D is unresolved. The specimen sequenced was peripheral blood. CDR3 loop: CATSRSELSQYF. In DNA form, the CDR3 reads TGTGCCACCAGCAGAAGCGAGCTTAGCCAGTACTTC.